This T cell receptor beta chain was captured by sequencing in a study of technical replicates of blood from a handful of donors. This clone appeared a single time. CDR1 is SGHTS, CDR2 YDEGEE, per germline. Trimming removed 5 bases from V and 7 bases from J, with 4 bases in between. The CDR3 is 9 residues long. The repertoire was sequenced with immunoSEQ multiplex PCR; TCRdb's copy has only in-frame clones and lacks some. The sample yields approximately 66,000 clones, 88% seen once. This receptor was identified in a human donor in good health. Some clones in this sample may be carry-over from other donors' samples. Material: PBMCs. The gene calls are TRBV5-8 and TRBJ2-7; D call uncertain. CDR3 DNA sequence: TGTGCCAGCAGTTCAGAGCAGTACTTC. Translating gives CASSSEQYF. The full variable domain, with the rest looked up from reference TRBV5-8 and TRBJ2-7, is EAGVTQSPTHLIKTRGQQATLRCSPISGHTSVYWYQQALGLGLQFLLWYDEGEERNRGNFPPRFSGRQFPNYSSELNVNALELEDSALYLCASSSEQYFGPGTRLTVT.